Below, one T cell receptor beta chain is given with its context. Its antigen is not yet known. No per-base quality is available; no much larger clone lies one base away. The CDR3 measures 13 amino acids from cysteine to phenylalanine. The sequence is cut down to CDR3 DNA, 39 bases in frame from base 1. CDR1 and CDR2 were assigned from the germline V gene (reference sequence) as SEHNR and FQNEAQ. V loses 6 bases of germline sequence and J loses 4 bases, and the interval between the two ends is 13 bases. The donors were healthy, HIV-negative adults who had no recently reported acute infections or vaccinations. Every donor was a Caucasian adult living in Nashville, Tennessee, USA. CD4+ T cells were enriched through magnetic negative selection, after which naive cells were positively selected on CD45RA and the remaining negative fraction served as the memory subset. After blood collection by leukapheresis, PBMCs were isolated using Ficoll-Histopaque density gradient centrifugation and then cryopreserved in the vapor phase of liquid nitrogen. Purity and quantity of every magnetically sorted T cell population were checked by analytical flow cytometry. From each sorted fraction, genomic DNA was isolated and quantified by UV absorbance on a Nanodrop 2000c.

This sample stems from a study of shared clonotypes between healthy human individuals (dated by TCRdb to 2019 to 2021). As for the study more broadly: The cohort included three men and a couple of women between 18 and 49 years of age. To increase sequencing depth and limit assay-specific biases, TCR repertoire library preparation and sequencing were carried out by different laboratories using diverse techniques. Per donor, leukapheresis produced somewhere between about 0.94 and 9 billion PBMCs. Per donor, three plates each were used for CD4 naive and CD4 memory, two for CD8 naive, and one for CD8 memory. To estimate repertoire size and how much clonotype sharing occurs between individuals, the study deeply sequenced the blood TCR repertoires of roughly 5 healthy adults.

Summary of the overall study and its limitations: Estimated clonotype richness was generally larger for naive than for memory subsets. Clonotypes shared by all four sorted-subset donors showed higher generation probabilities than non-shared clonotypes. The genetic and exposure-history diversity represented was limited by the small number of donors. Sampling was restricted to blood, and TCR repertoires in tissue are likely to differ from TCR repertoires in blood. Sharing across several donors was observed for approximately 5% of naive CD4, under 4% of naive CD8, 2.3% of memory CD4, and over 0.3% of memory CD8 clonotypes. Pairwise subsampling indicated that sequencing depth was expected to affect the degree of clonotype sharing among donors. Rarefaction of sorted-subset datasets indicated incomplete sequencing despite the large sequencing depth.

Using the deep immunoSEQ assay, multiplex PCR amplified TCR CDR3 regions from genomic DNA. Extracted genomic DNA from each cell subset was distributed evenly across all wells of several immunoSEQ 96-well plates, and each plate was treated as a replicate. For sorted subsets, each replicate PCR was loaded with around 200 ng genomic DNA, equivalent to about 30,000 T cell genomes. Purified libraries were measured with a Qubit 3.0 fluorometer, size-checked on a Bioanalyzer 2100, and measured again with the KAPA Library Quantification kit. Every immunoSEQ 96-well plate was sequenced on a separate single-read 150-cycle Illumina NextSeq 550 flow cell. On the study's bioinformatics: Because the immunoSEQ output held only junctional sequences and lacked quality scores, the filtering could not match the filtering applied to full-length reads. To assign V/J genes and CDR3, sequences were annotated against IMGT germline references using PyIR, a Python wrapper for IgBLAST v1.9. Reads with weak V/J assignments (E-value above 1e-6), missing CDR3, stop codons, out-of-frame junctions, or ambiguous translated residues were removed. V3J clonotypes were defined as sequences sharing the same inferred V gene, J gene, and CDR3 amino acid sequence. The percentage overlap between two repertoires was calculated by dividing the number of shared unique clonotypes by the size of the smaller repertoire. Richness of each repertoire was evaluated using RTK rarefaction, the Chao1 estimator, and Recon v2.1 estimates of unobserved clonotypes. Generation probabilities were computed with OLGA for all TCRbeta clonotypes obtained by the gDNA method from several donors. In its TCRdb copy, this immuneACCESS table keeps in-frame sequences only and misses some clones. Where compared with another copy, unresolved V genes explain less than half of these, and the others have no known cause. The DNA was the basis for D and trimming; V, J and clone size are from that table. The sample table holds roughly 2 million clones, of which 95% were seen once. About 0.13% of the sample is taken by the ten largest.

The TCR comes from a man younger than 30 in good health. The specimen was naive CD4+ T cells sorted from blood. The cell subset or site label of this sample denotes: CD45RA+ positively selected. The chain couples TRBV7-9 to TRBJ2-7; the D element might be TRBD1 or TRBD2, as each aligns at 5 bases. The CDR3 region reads CASRTLGEYEQYF. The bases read TGTGCCAGCAGGACGCTAGGGGAGTACGAGCAGTACTTC.